These 15 T cell receptor beta chains originate from one sample sequenced in a study of radiotherapy plus CTLA-4 blockade in lung cancer. Clones were read by immunoSEQ multiplex PCR, and TCRdb kept only the in-frame ones, dropping some. This sample has about 120,000 clones; 70% to 90% occur once, and the top ten carry more than 6.5%. Sequenced material: peripheral blood, taken from a patient treated with radiotherapy plus ipilimumab. The receptors were sampled from a human donor with non-small cell lung cancer that progressed on radiotherapy plus ipilimumab.

The chain combines TRBV21-1 with TRBJ1-1; the D segment call TRBD1 is taken from the table without a DNA check. TRBV21-1 is classified as a pseudogene. The CDR3 extends over 18 amino acids. The CDR3 region is CASSDPQGRGNSDTEAFF. The CDR3 nucleotides read TGTGCCAGCAGCGACCCCCAGGGAAGAGGAAATTCGGACACTGAAGCTTTCTTT.

The gene calls are TRBV9 and TRBJ2-5; the D call may be TRBD1 or TRBD2 (5 bases each). CDR1 is SGDLS and CDR2 is YYNGEE in the germline V gene. The length of the CDR3 is 13 residues. V gave up 4 bases and J gave up 4 bases, with 11 bases separating them. The CDR3 DNA sequence: TGTGCCAGCAGCCCTCCAGGGAGAGAGACCCAGTACTTC. Amino acids: CASSPPGRETQYF.

This rearrangement joins TRBV27 to TRBJ2-2; a possible D gene is TRBD1 (5 bases). Per germline, CDR1 MNHEY and CDR2 SMNVEV (reference sequence). Trimming removed 6 bases from V and 5 bases from J, with 13 bases in between. This CDR3 has 14 residues. For the CDR3, the DNA is TGTGCCAGCAGGACCCTGGACAAAACCGGGGAGCTGTTTTTT. This translates into CASRTLDKTGELFF.

This clone was detected only once. The gene calls are TRBV15 and TRBJ2-1, with TRBD2 matching over 7 bases. V shed 3 bases, J shed 6 bases, and the junction held 11 bases outside the gene matches. CDR1 and CDR2 from the germline V gene are LNHNV and YYDKDF (reference sequence). The CDR3 consists of 16 residues. The CDR3 region is CATSRVAAGVGNEQFF. CDR3 coding DNA: TGTGCCACCAGCAGGGTAGCGGCGGGAGTAGGCAATGAGCAGTTCTTC.

The rearrangement uses TRBV7-2 and TRBJ1-5, with 7 bases aligning to TRBD1. This CDR3 has 16 amino acids. Trimming removed 5 bases from V and 2 bases from J; junction bases left unmatched: 9. Germline CDR1 reads SGHTA; CDR2 reads FQGNSA. The CDR3 sequence: CASSLRGTGGNQPQHF. CDR3 sequence (DNA): TGTGCCAGCAGCCTCAGGGGGACTGGGGGCAATCAGCCCCAGCATTTT. Together with reference TRBV7-2 and TRBJ1-5, the CDR3 gives the full variable domain: GAGVSQSPSNKVTEKGKDVELRCDPISGHTALYWYRQSLGQGLEFLIYFQGNSAPDKSGLPSDRFSAERTGGSVSTLTIQRTQQEDSAVYLCASSLRGTGGNQPQHFGDGTRLSIL.

J is TRBJ2-1 and V is TRBV27; D gene unclear. Germline CDR1 MNHEY, CDR2 SMNVEV (reference sequence). The CDR3 has 14 residues. V lost 5 bases and J lost 8, with 16 bases in between. CDR3 nucleotide sequence: TGTGCCAGCAGTATCCTCCCGGGTCGTCATGAGCAGTTCTTC. Residues: CASSILPGRHEQFF.

The genes are TRBV27 and TRBJ2-3, with no clear D. The CDR3 length is 18 residues. The V gene lost 6 bases and the J gene lost 4 bases, with 26 bases spanning the gap. CDR1 MNHEY and CDR2 SMNVEV come from the germline V gene (reference sequence). CDR3 region: CASSATAGLNRVPDTQYF. CDR3 DNA sequence: TGTGCCAGCAGCGCGACTGCAGGCCTCAATAGAGTACCAGATACGCAGTATTTT.

V and J are TRBV28 and TRBJ1-1, with D tentatively TRBD1 (5 bases). V lost 8 bases to trimming and J lost 2 bases, with 9 bases between them. CDR3 length equals 12 residues. Germline V gives CDR1 MDHEN, CDR2 SYDVKM. The CDR3 DNA reads TGTGCCAGCGCGACAGCCAACACTGAAGCTTTCTTT. Its translation: CASATANTEAFF.

The chain uses TRBV2 and TRBJ1-2; 10 bases align to TRBD1. From germline, CDR1 is SNHLY and CDR2 FYNNEI. J was trimmed by 4 bases and V by 3 bases; bases with no gene match: 2. This CDR3 has 14 amino acids. The CDR3 sequence is CASSDRDRGYGYTF. The DNA of the CDR3 is TGTGCCAGCAGTGACAGGGACAGGGGCTATGGCTACACCTTC. Full variable domain (rest looked up from reference TRBV2 and TRBJ1-2): EPEVTQTPSHQVTQMGQEVILRCVPISNHLYFYWYRQILGQKVEFLVSFYNNEISEKSEIFDDQFSVERPDGSNFTLKIRSTKLEDSAMYFCASSDRDRGYGYTFGSGTRLTVV.

Written as DNA, the CDR3 is TGTGCCAGCAGTTCCCTCTCCCTTCGCGGAGAACTGTTTTTT. Amino acids: CASSSLSLRGELFF. The genes are TRBV27 and TRBJ1-4; D call uncertain. Deletions cut 4 bases from V and 12 bases from J, with 18 bases between. The CDR3 has 14 amino acids. Germline V gives CDR1 MNHEY, CDR2 SMNVEV (reference sequence).

The chain links TRBV5-6 to TRBJ2-7; the match to TRBD1 covers 7 bases. The ends lost 2 bases at V and 1 base at J; junction bases unmatched: 3. CDR3 length: 14 residues. Germline CDR1 SGHDT, CDR2 YYEEEE. CDR3 protein: CASSFRDRSYEQYF. DNA for the CDR3: TGTGCCAGCAGCTTTAGGGACAGATCCTACGAGCAGTACTTC. The variable domain in full, with the rest retrieved from reference TRBV5-6 and TRBJ2-7, is DAGVTQSPTHLIKTRGQQVTLRCSPKSGHDTVSWYQQALGQGPQFIFQYYEEEERQRGNFPDRFSGHQFPNYSSELNVNALLLGDSALYLCASSFRDRSYEQYFGPGTRLTVT.

The chain joins TRBV11-3 to TRBJ2-7; TRBD2 aligns across 9 bases. CDR1 SGHNT and CDR2 YENEEA come from the germline V gene. The CDR3 contains 14 residues. With 8 bases clipped from V and 0 bases from J, the junction kept 5 bases outside the gene matches. CDR3 sequence: CASSNSGSSYEQYF. The CDR3 coding sequence is TGTGCCAGCTCCAATAGCGGGAGCTCCTACGAGCAGTACTTC.

This sequence joins TRBV12-5 and TRBJ1-2; D gene ambiguous. The CDR3 has 14 residues. V lost 5 bases to trimming and J lost 2 bases, with 12 bases between them. Germline values: CDR1 LGHNT, CDR2 FRNRAP. The DNA for the CDR3 is TGTGCTAGTGGTACGACGGGCACCAACTATGGCTACACCTTC. It specifies CASGTTGTNYGYTF.

The CDR3 region has the DNA TGTGCCAGCAGCCAACGGACTTCAAACACCGGGGAGCTGTTTTTT. This sequence encodes CASSQRTSNTGELFF. V and J are TRBV14 and TRBJ2-2; maybe TRBD2 (5 bases). Deletions cut 2 bases from V and 2 bases from J, with 9 bases between. Germline V gene sequence: CDR1 SGHDN, CDR2 FVKESK. The CDR3 contains 15 residues.

CDR3 sequence (DNA): TGCAGCCGCCCGGGGAGAAACTATGGCTACACCTTC. Translating gives CSRPGRNYGYTF. The genes are TRBV29-1 and TRBJ1-2; D call uncertain. In germline, CDR1 is SQVTM, CDR2 ANQGSEA. The CDR3 covers 12 residues. Trimming removed 8 bases at V and 2 bases at J, with 12 bases between.